This T cell receptor beta chain was recorded in a study of cytomegalovirus exposure and HLA in healthy donors. Measured with immunoSEQ multiplex PCR; TCRdb has only the in-frame clones, and not every one. The sample carries some 170,000 clones, roughly 86% recorded once. The germline V gene has CDR1 SGHVS and CDR2 FQNEAQ. With 3 bases clipped from V and 0 bases from J, the junction kept 18 bases outside the gene matches. The CDR3 consists of 20 residues. V is TRBV7-8 and J is TRBJ1-1; 8 bases align to TRBD1. Material: PBMCs. This TCR was sampled from a man between 18 and 35 years old in good health and CMV-seropositive. The CDR3 protein is CASSFPGTGKSTGLNTEAFF. As DNA, the CDR3 is TGTGCCAGCAGCTTCCCAGGGACAGGTAAATCAACCGGGTTGAACACTGAAGCTTTCTTT.